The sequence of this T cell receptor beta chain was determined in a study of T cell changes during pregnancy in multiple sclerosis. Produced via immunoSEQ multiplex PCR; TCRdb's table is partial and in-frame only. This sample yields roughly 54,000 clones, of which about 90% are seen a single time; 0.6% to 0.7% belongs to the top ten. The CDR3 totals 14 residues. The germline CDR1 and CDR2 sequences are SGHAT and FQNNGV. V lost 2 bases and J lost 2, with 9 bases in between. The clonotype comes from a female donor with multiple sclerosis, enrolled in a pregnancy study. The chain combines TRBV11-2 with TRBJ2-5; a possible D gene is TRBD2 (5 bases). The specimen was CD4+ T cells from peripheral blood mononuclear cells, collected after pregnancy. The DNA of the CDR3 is TGTGCCAGCAGCTTATCCGGGGTACAAGAGACCCAGTACTTC. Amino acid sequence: CASSLSGVQETQYF.